This T cell receptor beta chain was found in a study of beta chain features in type 1 diabetes. Findings and limits, study-wide: Any role of HLA type in TCRB rearrangement remained unresolved here.

Via the markers CD45RO/CCR7/CD25/CD127/CD95/CD27, stem cell-like memory, regulatory, central memory and naive CD4+ cells were sorted. Germline CDR1 MGHRA, CDR2 YSYEKL. There are 15 residues in the CDR3. The V segment lost 5 bases and the J segment 11 bases; nucleotides outside the gene matches: 10. The authors reverse transcribed all of the isolated RNA, so sequencing captured expressed TCRB transcripts. There were 3.5 million to 4.5 million reads on average in the naive, central memory and regulatory T cell samples. Method: immunoSEQ multiplex PCR; TCRdb's copy keeps in-frame clones and lacks some. The profile shows hundreds of thousands of clones, around a sixth of them singletons. On this clone itself: Its antigen remains unknown.

The V and J genes are TRBV4-1 and TRBJ2-5, with 14 bases fitting TRBD2. The specimen sequenced was naive CD4+ T cells from blood. The receptor's source is a man aged 18 to 29 in good health. DNA for the CDR3: TGCGCCAGCAGCTTACCGGGACTAGCGGGAGTTGAGCAGTACTTC. This translates into CASSLPGLAGVEQYF.